Following are 11 T cell receptor beta chains from one sample sequenced in a study of radiotherapy plus CTLA-4 blockade in lung cancer. Method: immunoSEQ multiplex PCR; TCRdb's copy keeps in-frame clones and lacks some. The sample yields 60,000 to 65,000 clones, around three quarters seen once. The material was peripheral blood, obtained from a patient treated with radiotherapy plus ipilimumab. The source is a human donor with non-small cell lung cancer who had a complete response to radiotherapy plus ipilimumab.

This clone has a handful of counts. The chain combines TRBV30 with TRBJ1-4; D is possibly TRBD1 (5 bases). V was trimmed by 4 bases and J by 2 bases, leaving 8 bases between them. Germline V gene lookup returns CDR1 GTSNPN and CDR2 SVGIG (reference sequence). The CDR3 is 13 residues long. CDR3 DNA sequence: TGTGCCTGGAATGGGGGGACTAATGAAAAACTGTTTTTT. Translation: CAWNGGTNEKLFF. The complete variable domain, with remaining parts taken from reference TRBV30 and TRBJ1-4, reads SQTIHQWPATLVQPVGSPLSLECTVEGTSNPNLYWYRQAAGRGLQLLFYSVGIGQISSEVPQNLSASRPQDRQFILSSKKLLLSDSGFYLCAWNGGTNEKLFFGSGTQLSVL.

This clone was seen a handful of times. The chain joins TRBV2 to TRBJ1-1; TRBD1 aligns across 9 bases. Germline assignment: CDR1 SNHLY and CDR2 FYNNEI. With V trimmed by 8 bases and J by 7 bases, 14 bases remained unmatched. The CDR3 length is 15 residues. In nucleotides, the CDR3 is TGTGCCAGCCAAAGCCGAAGGCCGGACAGGGGTGAAGCTTTCTTT. Translation: CASQSRRPDRGEAFF.

The chain recombines TRBV7-2 with TRBJ1-1, with D uncertain. CDR3 size: 13 residues. V was shortened by 6 bases and J by 3 bases, with 11 bases between the two germline ends. The germline CDR1 and CDR2 sequences are SGHTA and FQGNSA. The CDR3 region is CASSSVGDTEAFF. CDR3 nucleotide sequence: TGTGCCAGCAGTTCCGTCGGGGACACTGAAGCTTTCTTT.

This rearrangement joins TRBV27 to TRBJ2-1; the match to TRBD2 covers 13 bases. V lost 2 bases to trimming and J lost 9 bases; unmatched junction nucleotides: 7. The CDR3 consists of 16 residues. Germline lookup yields CDR1 MNHEY and CDR2 SMNVEV (reference sequence). CDR3 nucleotides: TGTGCCAGCAGTTTAGGTGGACTAGCGGGAGAGAGTGAGCAGTTCTTC. Its protein product is CASSLGGLAGESEQFF.

The chain has TRBV19 and TRBJ1-6, with D tentatively TRBD1 (5 bases). CDR3 size: 14 residues. V lost 7 bases to trimming and J lost 8 bases, with 15 bases between them. Germline CDR1 reads LNHDA; CDR2 reads SQIVND (reference sequence). Here the CDR3 reads CASMFGWGDSPLHF. The DNA for the CDR3 is TGTGCCAGTATGTTTGGGTGGGGGGATTCACCCCTCCACTTT.

The rearrangement joins TRBV9 to TRBJ2-2; the D call may be TRBD1 or TRBD2 (6 bases each). Germline V gene lookup returns CDR1 SGDLS and CDR2 YYNGEE. Trimming pared 0 bases from V and 4 bases from J, leaving 13 bases between. There are 16 residues in the CDR3. The CDR3 reads CASSVGGGPVTGELFF. The CDR3 DNA is TGTGCCAGCAGCGTAGGTGGGGGGCCGGTCACCGGGGAGCTGTTTTTT.

J is TRBJ1-5 and V is TRBV12-5; maybe TRBD1 (5 bases). Trimming left V 5 bases short and J 0 bases short, with 20 bases between. The germline V gene has CDR1 LGHNT and CDR2 FRNRAP. There are 18 residues in the CDR3. DNA for the CDR3: TGTGCTAGTGGTCCCCGGCAGGGAATAGGTTATAGCAATCAGCCCCAGCATTTT. Translation: CASGPRQGIGYSNQPQHF.

The J gene is TRBJ2-5, the V gene TRBV18, with 12 positions matching TRBD2. The CDR3 runs 15 residues. Germline V gene data show CDR1 as KGHSH and CDR2 as LQKENI. The V and J ends lost 3 bases and 5 bases, in that order; junction bases with no gene match: 4. CDR3 sequence reads: CASSPASGRVETQYF. CDR3 DNA: TGTGCCAGCTCACCGGCTAGCGGGAGGGTCGAGACCCAGTACTTC.

This clone was found once. The chain joins TRBV2 to TRBJ1-2; D remains unclear. The germline CDR1 and CDR2 sequences are SNHLY and FYNNEI. The CDR3 runs 13 residues. V lost 11 bases to trimming and J lost 0 bases, with 13 bases between them. The CDR3 sequence: CAFLWAPNYGYTF. As DNA, the CDR3 is TGTGCCTTCTTATGGGCTCCTAACTATGGCTACACCTTC.

This clone came up once. The chain has TRBV9 and TRBJ2-1; D remains ambiguous. The V end was cut by 3 bases, the J end by 11 bases, with 15 bases between. The CDR3 spans 13 residues. Germline CDR1 and CDR2: SGDLS and YYNGEE. The CDR3 spells CASSAAGSMKQFF. The CDR3 DNA sequence: TGTGCCAGCAGCGCGGCAGGTTCAATGAAGCAGTTCTTC. Together with reference TRBV9 and TRBJ2-1, the CDR3 gives the full variable domain: DSGVTQTPKHLITATGQRVTLRCSPRSGDLSVYWYQQSLDQGLQFLIQYYNGEERAKGNILERFSAQQFPDLHSELNLSSLELGDSALYFCASSAAGSMKQFFGPGTRLTVL.

V gene TRBV2 combines with J gene TRBJ1-1; 12 bases align to TRBD1. CDR1 is SNHLY and CDR2 is FYNNEI in the germline V gene. This CDR3 is built from 17 residues. V was clipped by 6 bases and J by 3 bases; unmatched bases: 11. The CDR3 sequence is CASRPPGQGARDTEAFF. In DNA, the CDR3 is TGTGCCAGCAGACCGCCGGGACAGGGGGCGCGGGACACTGAAGCTTTCTTT.